Listed here are 24 T cell receptor beta chains from one sample, sequenced in a study of CD8+CD57+ T cells in acquired aplastic anemia. Individuals selected for sequencing had exhibited CD8+CD57+ cell expansion on flow cytometry. Profiles of TCR beta VDJ and CDR3 were generated from a genomic DNA template. TCRdb reanalysed the reads using MiXCR and keeps one entry per CDR3 protein. The data show 160,000 or so distinct CDR3 sequences, 40% to 60% seen once. Material for sequencing was sorted CD4+, CD8+, or CD8+CD57+ T cells (not recorded which) from PBMCs. These receptor sequences come from a human donor with aplastic anemia.

This sequence joins TRBV14 and TRBJ2-7, with D unclear. The CDR3 contains 14 residues. Trimming stripped 0 bases from V and 6 bases from J, with 12 bases between. The V gene's germline CDR1 is SGHDN and CDR2 FVKESK. The CDR3 DNA follows: TGTGCCAGCAGCCAAGAGCTAGTTCCCATCGAGCAGTACTTC. It encodes CASSQELVPIEQYF. Combining the CDR3 with reference TRBV14 and TRBJ2-7 gives the whole variable domain EAGVTQFPSHSVIEKGQTVTLRCDPISGHDNLYWYRRVMGKEIKFLLHFVKESKQDESGMPNNRFLAERTGGTYSTLKVQPAELEDSGVYFCASSQELVPIEQYFGPGTRLTVT.

This chain uses TRBV27 with TRBJ2-7; 7 nucleotides agree with TRBD1. J lost 4 bases, V lost 4 bases, and 13 bases had no gene match. Germline loops: CDR1 MNHEY, CDR2 SMNVEV (reference sequence). This CDR3 is built from 16 residues. CDR3 sequence: CASSSRTGRGGYEQYF. The CDR3 DNA reads as TGTGCCAGCAGTTCTCGGACAGGTAGGGGCGGGTACGAGCAGTACTTC.

The count of this clonotype is one. The chain is built from TRBV7-2 and TRBJ1-2; 7 bases are a match to TRBD1. This CDR3 is 12 amino acids long. Losses at the gene ends were 5 bases for V and 5 bases for J; bases not matched to a gene: 2. Germline V gives CDR1 SGHTA, CDR2 FQGNSA. CDR3: CASSNRGYGYTF. In DNA form, the CDR3 reads TGTGCCAGCAGCAACAGGGGATATGGCTACACCTTC.

At least ten counts were recorded for this clonotype. V and J are TRBV2 and TRBJ2-1; D possibly corresponds to TRBD2 (7 bases). Trimming shortened V by 4 bases and J by 2 bases, and 12 bases separated the two germline ends. The length of the CDR3 is 15 residues. Per the germline V gene, CDR1 is SNHLY and CDR2 is FYNNEI. The CDR3: CASSVSGTPYNEQFF. The CDR3 nucleotides read TGTGCCAGCAGTGTAAGCGGGACACCCTACAATGAGCAGTTCTTC.

This chain uses TRBV2 with TRBJ1-6, with no clear D. The CDR3 is made up of 15 amino acids. Per the germline V gene, CDR1 is SNHLY and CDR2 is FYNNEI. V was shortened by 10 bases and J by 0 bases, with 13 bases between the two germline ends. Written as DNA, the CDR3 is TGTGCCACCCAGGCCGGGAGCTCCTATAATTCACCCCTCCACTTT. Encoded protein: CATQAGSSYNSPLHF. The variable domain in full, with the rest retrieved from reference TRBV2 and TRBJ1-6, is EPEVTQTPSHQVTQMGQEVILRCVPISNHLYFYWYRQILGQKVEFLVSFYNNEISEKSEIFDDQFSVERPDGSNFTLKIRSTKLEDSAMYFCATQAGSSYNSPLHFGNGTRLTVT.

The genes are TRBV11-2 and TRBJ1-3; D is uncertain. Germline lookup yields CDR1 SGHAT and CDR2 FQNNGV. The CDR3 spans 14 residues. V was cut by 2 bases and J by 1 base, with 6 bases left in between. This CDR3 reads CASSLSVSGNTIYF. In DNA, the CDR3 is TGTGCCAGCAGCTTATCTGTGTCTGGAAACACCATATATTTT.

This clonotype was recorded a few times. A much larger clone differs from this one at a single base, so this may be a read error. In this CDR3 the conserved last residue, phenylalanine or tryptophan, is missing, so a read error is likely. This chain joins TRBV19 and TRBJ1-1; tentative D call: TRBD1 (5 bases). Germline CDR1 is LNHDA and CDR2 is SQIVND (reference sequence). Trimming cost V 3 bases and J 6 bases, with 11 bases left between them. The CDR3 totals 13 residues. DNA for the CDR3: TGTGCCAGTAGTATCTCCCCAGGGTCTGAAGCTTTCCTT. Protein product: CASSISPGSEAFL.

The rearrangement joins TRBV6-1 to TRBJ2-7; TRBD1 aligns across 10 bases. The V gene's germline CDR1 is MNHNS and CDR2 SASEGT. This CDR3 is 13 amino acids long. J lost 2 bases, V lost 11 bases, and 6 bases had no gene match. The CDR3 sequence: CAVGQGVTYEQYF. CDR3 bases: TGTGCCGTAGGACAGGGGGTAACCTACGAGCAGTACTTC.

This clonotype was observed many times. The chain couples TRBV5-1 to TRBJ2-7; 8 bases map to TRBD2. The ends lost 4 bases at V and 5 bases at J; junction bases unmatched: 11. The CDR3 length is 15 residues. CDR1 is SGHRS, CDR2 YFSETQ, per germline. The DNA of the CDR3 is TGCGCCAGCAGCCTCTCGGGAGGGCCTTTCCACGAGCAGTACTTC. Its translation: CASSLSGGPFHEQYF.

Of note for this clonotype: This CDR3 fails to terminate in the conserved phenylalanine or tryptophan, so it likely reflects a read error. V usage is TRBV27 and J usage is TRBJ1-1; D remains unclear. CDR3 length: 13 amino acids. Germline V gene data show CDR1 as MNHEY and CDR2 as SMNVEV (reference sequence). The V end lost 4 bases, the J end lost 1 base, and 7 bases lay between the germline ends. Here the CDR3 reads CASSYQPNTEAFS. The DNA of the CDR3 is TGTGCCAGCAGTTACCAGCCGAACACTGAAGCTTTCTCT.

The V and J genes are TRBV14 and TRBJ1-4; 7 bases fit TRBD1. The CDR3 runs 15 residues. V gave up 2 bases and J gave up 3 bases; unmatched junction bases: 3. Germline V gives CDR1 SGHDN, CDR2 FVKESK. CDR3 bases: TGTGCCAGCAGCCAAAGGGACAGCCCTAATGAAAAACTGTTTTTT. It is translated as CASSQRDSPNEKLFF.

This clonotype showed up just a few times. This chain links TRBV29-1 with TRBJ1-5; D gene ambiguous. V was cut by 6 bases and J by 6 bases, with 15 bases left in between. Germline V gene sequence: CDR1 SQVTM, CDR2 ANQGSEA. CDR3 length: 13 residues. This CDR3 is CSVGDGAFQPQHF. The CDR3 coding sequence is TGCAGCGTGGGAGACGGAGCATTTCAGCCCCAGCATTTT.

V usage is TRBV20-1 and J usage is TRBJ1-2, with D possibly matching TRBD1 (6 bases). V shed 2 bases and J shed 3 bases, with 13 bases lying between them. CDR3 length: 14 amino acids. Germline CDR1 and CDR2: DFQATT and SNEGSKA (reference sequence). This chain's CDR3 is CSARSGGRDYGYTF. In DNA form, the CDR3 reads TGCAGTGCTAGATCGGGGGGGCGCGACTATGGCTACACCTTC.

The chain combines TRBV12-5 with TRBJ1-1; D is uncertain. The V end was cut by 7 bases, the J end by 1 base, with 4 bases between. Germline V lookup: CDR1 LGHNT, CDR2 FRNRAP. The CDR3 sequence is 11 residues long. Written as DNA, the CDR3 is TGTGCTAGTGCGGCGAACACTGAAGCTTTCTTT. Translation gives CASAANTEAFF.

A remark on this clonotype: The DNA is left out, because the CDR3 cannot be placed on it with certainty; the CDR3 is given as TCRdb lists it. The rearrangement joins TRBV11-2 to TRBJ2-7. The CDR3 comprises 19 residues, both ends counted. CDR1 is SGHAT and CDR2 is FQNNGV in the germline V gene. The CDR3 sequence is CASSFYICSAEATAYEQYF.

This rearrangement joins TRBV2 to TRBJ2-7, with 8 positions matching TRBD1. Trimming at V came to 6 bases and at J to 3 bases, leaving 10 bases not matched to a gene. This CDR3 region has 15 residues. Germline V lookup: CDR1 SNHLY, CDR2 FYNNEI. The CDR3 loop reads CASRPGGASGYEQYF. The CDR3 region has the DNA TGTGCCAGCAGGCCAGGGGGCGCATCTGGCTACGAGCAGTACTTC.

This clonotype was counted once. V is TRBV5-4 and J is TRBJ2-7, with D perhaps matching TRBD2 (5 bases). The CDR3 consists of 17 residues. From germline, CDR1 is SGHNT and CDR2 YYREEE (reference sequence). V was clipped by 0 bases and J by 1 base, with 17 bases between them. The CDR3 here is CASSLVKREPRSYEQYF. DNA of the CDR3: TGTGCCAGCAGCTTGGTTAAGAGGGAGCCGAGGTCCTACGAGCAGTACTTC.

This clonotype has ten or more counts. The chain recombines TRBV11-2 with TRBJ2-3; 15 bases line up with TRBD2. Per germline, CDR1 SGHAT and CDR2 FQNNGV. The CDR3 length is 16 residues. J lost 11 bases, V lost 3 bases, and 9 bases had no gene match. The DNA for the CDR3 is TGTGCCAGCAGCTTTTTCCCGGGACTAGCGGGAGGCCAGCAGTATTTT. Translation gives CASSFFPGLAGGQQYF.

The rearrangement links TRBV25-1 to TRBJ1-6, with 7 bases identical to TRBD1. V lost 6 bases to trimming and J lost 9 bases; unmatched junction nucleotides: 5. This CDR3 has 13 residues. The germline V gene has CDR1 MGHDK and CDR2 SYGVNS. The CDR3 is CASRGQVGSPLHF. DNA of the CDR3: TGTGCCAGCAGAGGACAGGTTGGTTCACCCCTCCACTTT.

For this clonotype: One junction end does not reproduce the germline sequence, and a read error may be involved. The chain uses TRBV10-3 and TRBJ2-2, with TRBD2 matching over 8 bases. The CDR3 contains 15 residues. Germline CDR1 ENHRY, CDR2 SYGVKD. The DNA for the CDR3 is TGTGCCAGCAGTTCCAGCGGGAGAGGTACCGGGGAGCTGTTTTTT. This gives the protein CASSSSGRGTGELFF.

A word on this clonotype: Just one base apart from a much larger clone, this may be a read error. The chain employs TRBV9 and TRBJ2-1, with D possibly being TRBD1 or TRBD2 (5 bases each). Trimming removed 4 bases at V and 8 bases at J, with 16 bases between. Germline-derived CDR1 and CDR2 are SGDLS and YYNGEE. This CDR3 contains 14 residues. CDR3 sequence (DNA): TGTGCCAGCAGCTCCCCCGGGACGACTCATGAGCAGTTCTTC. Translating gives CASSSPGTTHEQFF. The complete variable domain, with remaining parts taken from reference TRBV9 and TRBJ2-1, reads DSGVTQTPKHLITATGQRVTLRCSPRSGDLSVYWYQQSLDQGLQFLIQYYNGEERAKGNILERFSAQQFPDLHSELNLSSLELGDSALYFCASSSPGTTHEQFFGPGTRLTVL.

This clonotype was detected a few times. This may come from a read error, since a much larger clone is one base off. The chain joins TRBV7-8 to TRBJ2-1, with 11 bases fitting TRBD2. The germline CDR1 and CDR2 sequences are SGHVS and FQNEAQ. The CDR3 sequence is 16 residues long. Trimming removed 1 base from V and 12 bases from J; junction bases left unmatched: 11. The DNA of the CDR3 is TGTGCCAGCAGCTTAGGCCTAGCGGGAGGAAAGGATGGGCAGTTCTTC. Translation: CASSLGLAGGKDGQFF.

In its sample, this clonotype was seen a few times. The J gene is TRBJ2-1, the V gene TRBV30, with a weak D call TRBD1 (5 bases). V was clipped by 4 bases and J by 8 bases, with 9 bases between them. This CDR3 region has 11 residues. Germline-derived CDR1 and CDR2 are GTSNPN and SVGIG (reference sequence). The CDR3 coding sequence is TGTGCCTGGACAGGGCGGTATGAGCAGTTCTTC. This gives the protein CAWTGRYEQFF.

The V call is TRBV12-3 or TRBV12-4, the J call TRBJ2-7; D uncertain. V was cut by 6 bases and J by 3 bases, with 18 bases left in between. This CDR3 contains 15 residues. The CDR3 region has the DNA TGTGCCAGCAGCCCATATTCCACGACCGGCTACGAGCAGTACTTC. Protein sequence: CASSPYSTTGYEQYF.